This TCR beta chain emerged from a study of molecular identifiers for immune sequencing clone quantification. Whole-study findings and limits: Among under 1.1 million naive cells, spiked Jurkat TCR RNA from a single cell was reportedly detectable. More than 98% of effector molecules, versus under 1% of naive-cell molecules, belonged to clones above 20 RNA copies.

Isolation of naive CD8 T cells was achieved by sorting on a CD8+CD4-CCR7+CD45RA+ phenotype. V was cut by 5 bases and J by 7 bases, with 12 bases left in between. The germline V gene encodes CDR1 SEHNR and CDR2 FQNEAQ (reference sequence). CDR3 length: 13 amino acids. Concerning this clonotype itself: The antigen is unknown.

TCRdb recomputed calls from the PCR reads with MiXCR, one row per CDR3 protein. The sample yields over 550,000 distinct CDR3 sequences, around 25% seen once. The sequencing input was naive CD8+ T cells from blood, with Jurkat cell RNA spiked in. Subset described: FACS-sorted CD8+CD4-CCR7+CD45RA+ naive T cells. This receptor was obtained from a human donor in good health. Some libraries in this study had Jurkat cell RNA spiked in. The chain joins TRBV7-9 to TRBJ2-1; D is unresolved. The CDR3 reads CASSPVLGNEQFF. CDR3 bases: TGTGCCAGCAGCCCAGTGTTGGGGAATGAGCAGTTCTTC.